These 27 T cell receptor beta chains were all obtained from the same sample, sequenced in a study of CD8 T cells in Susac syndrome. Reverse transcription of about 0.5 to 1 ug RNA was performed with random hexamers. Each CDR3 protein is one row after TCRdb ran MiXCR on the immunoSEQ multiplex PCR reads. The sample shows about 240,000 distinct CDR3 sequences, 90% to 97% of them seen only once. Source material: CD4+ T cells from PBMCs. These receptors all stem from a human donor with Susac syndrome.

The V call is TRBV4-1, the J call TRBJ1-1; tentative D call: TRBD1 (5 bases). V dropped 1 base and J dropped 4 bases, with 13 bases sitting between them. Germline CDR1 MGHRA, CDR2 YSYEKL. The CDR3 is 15 amino acids. Here the CDR3 DNA reads TGCGCCAGCAGCCAAGGGTACAGTACAGGCACTGAAGCTTTCTTT. Protein: CASSQGYSTGTEAFF.

V usage is TRBV3-1 and J usage is TRBJ1-4; D remains unclear. V was shortened by 4 bases and J by 8 bases, with 17 bases between the two germline ends. Looked up from germline, CDR1 is LGHDT and CDR2 is YNNKEL (reference sequence). The CDR3 runs 15 residues. Here the CDR3 reads CASSPFTGVSEKLFF. DNA for the CDR3: TGTGCCAGCAGCCCTTTCACCGGGGTTAGCGAAAAACTGTTTTTT.

CDR3 in amino acids: CATTPGGTGDVEQYF. For the CDR3, the DNA is TGTGCCACCACCCCGGGAGGGACAGGGGATGTCGAGCAGTACTTC. The V call is TRBV15, the J call TRBJ2-7, with 10 bases fitting TRBD1. The CDR3 is made up of 15 amino acids. Trimming cost V 7 bases and J 6 bases; bases outside gene matches: 12. The V gene's germline CDR1 is LNHNV and CDR2 YYDKDF (reference sequence).

This clonotype was seen only once. CDR3 protein: CSAVPTGDQPQHF. The CDR3 bases are TGCAGCGCCGTCCCTACAGGGGATCAGCCCCAGCATTTT. V usage is TRBV20-1 and J usage is TRBJ1-5, with 7 bases that match TRBD1. The CDR3 length is 13 residues. The V gene's germline CDR1 is DFQATT and CDR2 SNEGSKA (reference sequence).

V gene TRBV20-1 combines with J gene TRBJ2-2; TRBD2 aligns across 7 bases. Trimming cost V 3 bases and J 1 base; bases outside gene matches: 2. The CDR3 spans 14 residues. Germline CDR1 reads DFQATT; CDR2 reads SNEGSKA (reference sequence). This chain's CDR3 is CSASASGNTGELFF. The CDR3 region has the DNA TGCAGTGCTAGCGCTAGCGGGAACACCGGGGAGCTGTTTTTT.

This chain links TRBV7-9 with TRBJ2-3; 11 bases are a match to TRBD2. The J segment lost 7 bases and the V segment lost 2 bases, leaving 11 bases of the junction unmatched. The CDR3 consists of 17 residues. From germline, CDR1 is SEHNR and CDR2 FQNEAQ (reference sequence). The CDR3 sequence is CASSLSRGTSGTNTQYF. CDR3 DNA: TGTGCCAGCAGCTTATCCCGAGGGACTAGCGGAACGAATACGCAGTATTTT.

The chain uses TRBV12-3 or TRBV12-4 and TRBJ2-7; tentative D call: TRBD1 (8 bases). V was cut by 6 bases and J by 3 bases, with 18 bases left in between. The CDR3 contains 15 residues. The CDR3 spells CASSPGGGQVYEQYF. CDR3 bases: TGTGCCAGCAGCCCCGGCGGGGGACAGGTCTACGAGCAGTACTTC.

The chain uses TRBV20-1 and TRBJ2-5, with D possibly matching TRBD2 (5 bases). Germline CDR1 DFQATT, CDR2 SNEGSKA (reference sequence). The CDR3 has 13 residues. Deletions cut 2 bases from V and 4 bases from J, with 11 bases between. The CDR3 here is CSARSEGGETQYF. For the CDR3, the DNA is TGCAGTGCTAGATCTGAGGGTGGAGAGACCCAGTACTTC.

CDR3 loop: CASSLGGHHEQFF. The CDR3 DNA reads TGTGCCAGCAGCTTGGGCGGCCATCATGAGCAGTTCTTC. The chain couples TRBV5-4 to TRBJ2-1; D is ambiguous. Looked up from germline, CDR1 is SGHNT and CDR2 is YYREEE (reference sequence). Trimming left V 0 bases short and J 8 bases short, with 9 bases between. The CDR3 has 13 residues.

The rearrangement uses TRBV29-1 and TRBJ1-2; 10 bases agree with TRBD1. Unmatched junction bases numbered 0, after V lost 4 bases and J lost 4 bases. Germline assignment: CDR1 SQVTM and CDR2 ANQGSEA. The CDR3 is 12 residues long. The CDR3 DNA follows: TGCAGCGTTGGACAGGGGGCCTATGGCTACACCTTC. It encodes CSVGQGAYGYTF.

The V gene is TRBV4-1, the J gene TRBJ2-1; 10 nucleotides match TRBD2. From germline, CDR1 is MGHRA and CDR2 YSYEKL. The CDR3 spans 16 residues. The V gene end was trimmed by 1 base and the J gene end by 5 bases; junction bases not matched to a gene: 5. The CDR3 nucleotides read TGCGCCAGCAGCCAAGCCCAACTAGCGGGAAACAATGAGCAGTTCTTC. Protein product: CASSQAQLAGNNEQFF.

The V and J genes are TRBV29-1 and TRBJ1-2, with D possibly being TRBD1 (6 bases). V lost 4 bases and J 4 bases, leaving 16 bases between the germline ends. This CDR3 has 14 amino acids. From germline, CDR1 is SQVTM and CDR2 ANQGSEA. CDR3 in DNA: TGCAGCGTTGCCGGACAGCTTTCTGGCTATGGCTACACCTTC. It codes for CSVAGQLSGYGYTF.

The chain joins TRBV29-1 to TRBJ2-2; D unresolved. V lost 6 bases, J lost 7 bases, and 9 bases lay in between. The CDR3 is 11 residues long. Germline V CDR1 and CDR2: SQVTM, ANQGSEA. CDR3 loop: CSVLRGGELFF. CDR3 nucleotides: TGCAGCGTCCTTCGTGGCGGGGAGCTGTTTTTT.

This sequence joins TRBV7-9 and TRBJ1-2; D gene unclear. The germline V gene has CDR1 SEHNR and CDR2 FQNEAQ (reference sequence). This CDR3 comprises 13 residues. Trimming pared 5 bases from V and 3 bases from J, leaving 10 bases between. This CDR3 reads CASSPTLDYGYTF. The CDR3 DNA is TGTGCCAGCAGCCCTACACTCGACTATGGCTACACCTTC. The full variable domain, with the rest looked up from reference TRBV7-9 and TRBJ1-2, is DTGVSQNPRHKITKRGQNVTFRCDPISEHNRLYWYRQTLGQGPEFLTYFQNEAQLEKSRLLSDRFSAERPKGSFSTLEIQRTEQGDSAMYLCASSPTLDYGYTFGSGTRLTVV.

The rearrangement uses TRBV6-4 and TRBJ2-1; 8 bases are a match to TRBD1. Germline V gene data show CDR1 as MRHNA and CDR2 as SNTAGT. The CDR3 length is 15 residues. Trimming at V came to 7 bases and at J to 3 bases, leaving 8 bases not matched to a gene. The CDR3 here is CASKDRVKFYNEQFF. Written as DNA, the CDR3 is TGTGCCAGCAAGGACAGGGTTAAATTCTACAATGAGCAGTTCTTC.

The chain links TRBV4-2 to TRBJ2-7; D gene uncertain. Trimming took 0 bases from V and 5 from J, leaving 8 bases between them. CDR1 is LGHNA and CDR2 is YNFKEQ in the germline V gene. This CDR3 has 13 amino acids. The CDR3 loop is CASSQELRDEQYF. In nucleotides, the CDR3 is TGTGCCAGCAGCCAAGAACTCCGGGACGAGCAGTACTTC.

The chain recombines TRBV20-1 with TRBJ2-3; D unresolved. This CDR3 has 12 amino acids. Deletions cut 6 bases from V and 7 bases from J, with 14 bases between. Germline V lookup: CDR1 DFQATT, CDR2 SNEGSKA (reference sequence). DNA of the CDR3: TGCAGTGCGCCACTAAGCCCCTATACGCAGTATTTT. Its protein is CSAPLSPYTQYF.

This clonotype occurred once. The chain has TRBV20-1 and TRBJ1-2; 10 positions agree with TRBD1. With V trimmed by 0 bases and J by 14 bases, 9 bases remained unmatched. The CDR3 sequence is 13 residues long. The germline V gene has CDR1 DFQATT and CDR2 SNEGSKA (reference sequence). DNA for the CDR3: TGCAGTGCTAGAGACCCCGGGACAGGGGTCACTACCTTC. This translates into CSARDPGTGVTTF.

The rearrangement uses TRBV29-1 and TRBJ2-7, with D tentatively TRBD1 (6 bases). Germline-derived CDR1 and CDR2 are SQVTM and ANQGSEA. Trimming cost V 5 bases and J 2 bases, with 13 bases left between them. The CDR3 consists of 13 residues. DNA of the CDR3: TGCAGCGTTCTCCCGACAGGAACCTACGAGCAGTACTTC. This encodes CSVLPTGTYEQYF.

The rearrangement joins TRBV27 to TRBJ2-6, with 11 bases fitting TRBD2. In germline, CDR1 is MNHEY, CDR2 SMNVEV (reference sequence). The ends lost 7 bases at V and 2 bases at J; junction bases unmatched: 4. The CDR3 totals 16 residues. DNA of the CDR3: TGTGCCAGCACTCCACTAGCGGGAGCTGGGGCCAACGTCCTGACTTTC. It yields the protein CASTPLAGAGANVLTF.

In this sample, this clonotype turned up once. The rearrangement uses TRBV20-1 and TRBJ1-1, with 8 bases aligning to TRBD1. The CDR3 is 14 amino acids. V was clipped by 5 bases and J by 1 base; unmatched bases: 6. From germline, CDR1 is DFQATT and CDR2 SNEGSKA (reference sequence). CDR3 bases: TGCAGTGCTGGAAAGACAGGGGCGAACACTGAAGCTTTCTTT. Its translation is CSAGKTGANTEAFF.

This clonotype was found once. V gene TRBV28 combines with J gene TRBJ1-5; D gene ambiguous. The germline gives CDR1 MDHEN, CDR2 SYDVKM. Trimming took 5 bases from V and 5 from J, leaving 19 bases between them. This CDR3 region has 16 residues. CDR3 DNA: TGTGCCAGCAGTCCCACGACCCCCCCCCGGCATCAGCCCCAGCATTTT. Protein: CASSPTTPPRHQPQHF.

This rearrangement joins TRBV12-3 or TRBV12-4 to TRBJ2-7; D is undetermined. This CDR3 is 16 amino acids long. V lost 5 bases and J 4 bases, leaving 21 bases between the germline ends. In DNA form, the CDR3 reads TGTGCCAGCAGTCAACACAGTTCCCTTACAGAGTACGAGCAGTACTTC. Residues: CASSQHSSLTEYEQYF.

The chain carries TRBV28 and TRBJ2-5, with 14 bases fitting TRBD2. CDR1 and CDR2 (germline): MDHEN, SYDVKM. The J segment lost 3 bases and the V segment lost 6 bases, leaving 12 bases of the junction unmatched. There are 18 residues in the CDR3. The CDR3 DNA reads TGTGCCAGCAGCCCACTTCCGGGACTAGCGGGAGTTGAAGAGACCCAGTACTTC. Its translation is CASSPLPGLAGVEETQYF.

The rearrangement joins TRBV30 to TRBJ2-5; tentative D call: TRBD1 (6 bases). Trimming removed 0 bases from V and 5 bases from J, with 13 bases in between. The V gene's germline CDR1 is GTSNPN and CDR2 SVGIG (reference sequence). CDR3 length: 14 residues. CDR3 in amino acids: CAWSVLGAEETQYF. The DNA for the CDR3 is TGTGCCTGGAGTGTACTGGGGGCCGAGGAGACCCAGTACTTC.

The chain uses TRBV2 and TRBJ1-4, with D possibly TRBD1 on 6 matching bases. V dropped 7 bases and J dropped 6 bases, with 9 bases sitting between them. The CDR3 consists of 12 residues. Germline CDR1 SNHLY, CDR2 FYNNEI. The CDR3 bases are TGTGCCAGCATGGGGGCAGATGAAAAACTGTTTTTT. This codes for CASMGADEKLFF.

The chain couples TRBV12-3 or TRBV12-4 to TRBJ2-3; 8 positions agree with TRBD1. V dropped 6 bases and J dropped 5; count of bases not matched to a gene: 10. The CDR3 is 15 amino acids. The CDR3 is CASRQTGVVRDTQYF. Written as DNA, the CDR3 is TGTGCCAGCAGACAGACAGGGGTGGTAAGAGATACGCAGTATTTT.